Reported below is one TCR beta chain. What it binds is unknown. The data were taken from a study of yellow fever vaccine responses in identical twins. Study-wide results and limits: Twin vaccine T cell responses reportedly seemed partly convergent, partly personalized.

V lost 1 base, J lost 4 bases, and 10 bases lay in between. This CDR3 has 15 amino acids. Germline CDR1 and CDR2: LGHDT and YNNKEL (reference sequence). Each CDR3 protein is one row after TCRdb ran MiXCR on the RT-PCR reads. The sample gives approximately 13,000 distinct CDR3 sequences, approximately 84% of which show up once; roughly 1.8% is in the top ten. Sequencing used T cells from blood (PBMCs), unsorted or a sorted subset (not recorded which), obtained before or after yellow fever vaccination (not recorded which). The rearrangement joins TRBV3-1 to TRBJ2-2, with a possible D match to TRBD2 (6 bases). The TCR originated in a woman between 18 and 30 years old who received the yellow fever vaccine. The CDR3 sequence: CASSQVAGITGELFF. The DNA of the CDR3 is TGTGCCAGCAGCCAAGTGGCGGGAATCACCGGGGAGCTGTTTTTT.